This T cell receptor (beta chain) originates from a study of cytomegalovirus exposure and HLA in healthy donors. Study-wide context: Clustering assigned 70% to 90% of the roughly 420 genotyped donors to the Caucasian-associated ancestry cluster. Findings and limits, study-wide: A later analysis linked a missense DCLRE1C variant to TCR beta V- and J-gene trimming.

A remark on this clone: Antigen: not known.

The germline gives CDR1 SGHRS, CDR2 YFSETQ. V lost 3 bases, J lost 3 bases, and 7 bases stayed unmatched. This CDR3 has 15 amino acids. The PCR ran on 60 Vbeta and 13 Jbeta primers. Method: immunoSEQ multiplex PCR; TCRdb's copy keeps in-frame clones and lacks some. The sample shows around 200,000 clones, roughly 81% of them seen only once. Input material: PBMCs. The sequence came from a woman aged 30 to 39 in good health and CMV-seropositive. The rearrangement joins TRBV5-1 to TRBJ2-3; 7 bases are a match to TRBD2. The CDR3 DNA reads TGCGCCAGCAGCTGGGGCGGGAGCGGGACAGATACGCAGTATTTT. Encoded protein: CASSWGGSGTDTQYF.